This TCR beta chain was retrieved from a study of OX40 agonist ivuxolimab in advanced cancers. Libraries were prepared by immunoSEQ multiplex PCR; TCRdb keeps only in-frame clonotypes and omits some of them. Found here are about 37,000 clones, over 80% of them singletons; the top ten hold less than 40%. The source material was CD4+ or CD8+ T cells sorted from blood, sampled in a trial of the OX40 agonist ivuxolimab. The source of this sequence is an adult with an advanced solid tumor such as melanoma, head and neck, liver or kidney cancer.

The CDR3 bases are TGTGCCAGCAGTTTAACCCGCACCGGGGAGCTGTTTTTT. It is translated as CASSLTRTGELFF. The chain couples TRBV28 to TRBJ2-2; D is unresolved. V lost 2 bases, J lost 4 bases, and 5 bases lay in between. The CDR3 length is 13 residues. The germline CDR1 and CDR2 sequences are MDHEN and SYDVKM.